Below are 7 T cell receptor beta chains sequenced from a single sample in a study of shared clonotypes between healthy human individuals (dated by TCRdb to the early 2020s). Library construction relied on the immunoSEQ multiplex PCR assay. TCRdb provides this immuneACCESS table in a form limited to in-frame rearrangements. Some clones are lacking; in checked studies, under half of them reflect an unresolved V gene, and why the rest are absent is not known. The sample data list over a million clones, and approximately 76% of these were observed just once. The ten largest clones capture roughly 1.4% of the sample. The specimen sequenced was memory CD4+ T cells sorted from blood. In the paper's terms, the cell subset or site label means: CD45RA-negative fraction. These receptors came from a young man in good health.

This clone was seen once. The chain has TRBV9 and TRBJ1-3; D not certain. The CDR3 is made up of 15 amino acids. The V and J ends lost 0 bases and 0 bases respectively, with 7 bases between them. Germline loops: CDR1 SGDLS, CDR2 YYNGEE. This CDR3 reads CASSVGSLSGNTIYF. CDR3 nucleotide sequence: TGTGCCAGCAGCGTAGGCTCCCTCTCTGGAAACACCATATATTTT. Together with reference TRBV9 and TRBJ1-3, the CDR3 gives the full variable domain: DSGVTQTPKHLITATGQRVTLRCSPRSGDLSVYWYQQSLDQGLQFLIQYYNGEERAKGNILERFSAQQFPDLHSELNLSSLELGDSALYFCASSVGSLSGNTIYFGEGSWLTVV.

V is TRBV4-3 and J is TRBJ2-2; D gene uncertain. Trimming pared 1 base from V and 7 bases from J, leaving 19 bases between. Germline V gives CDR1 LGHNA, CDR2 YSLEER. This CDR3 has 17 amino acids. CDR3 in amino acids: CASSQASARLALGELFF. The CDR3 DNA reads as TGCGCCAGCAGCCAAGCTTCCGCTAGGTTAGCACTCGGGGAGCTGTTTTTT.

The CDR3 DNA follows: TGCGCCAGCAGCTTGGAAGGGGGGGCGCTCCACGAGCAGTACTTC. Amino acid sequence: CASSLEGGALHEQYF. The rearrangement joins TRBV5-1 to TRBJ2-7, with a tentative D call TRBD2 (7 bases). Looked up from germline, CDR1 is SGHRS and CDR2 is YFSETQ. Between the trimmed V and J ends, which lost 0 bases and 5 bases, there was a span of 15 bases. CDR3 length: 15 residues.

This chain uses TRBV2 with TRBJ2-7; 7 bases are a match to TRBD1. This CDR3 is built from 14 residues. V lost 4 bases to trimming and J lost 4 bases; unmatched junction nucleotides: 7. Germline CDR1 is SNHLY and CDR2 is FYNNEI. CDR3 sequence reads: CASSAPTGVYEQYF. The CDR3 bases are TGTGCCAGCAGTGCGCCCACAGGGGTGTACGAGCAGTACTTC.

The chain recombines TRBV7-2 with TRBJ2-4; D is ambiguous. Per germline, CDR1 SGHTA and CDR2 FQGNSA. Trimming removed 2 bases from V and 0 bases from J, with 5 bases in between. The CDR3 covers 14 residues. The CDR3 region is CASSLYEAKNIQYF. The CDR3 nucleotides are TGTGCCAGCAGCTTATACGAAGCCAAAAACATTCAGTACTTC.

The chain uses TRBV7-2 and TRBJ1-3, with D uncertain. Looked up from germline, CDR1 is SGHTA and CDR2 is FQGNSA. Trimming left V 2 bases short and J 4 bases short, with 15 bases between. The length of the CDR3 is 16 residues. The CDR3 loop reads CASSLSGPEQGNTIYF. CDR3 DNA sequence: TGTGCCAGCAGCTTATCAGGCCCGGAGCAGGGAAACACCATATATTTT.

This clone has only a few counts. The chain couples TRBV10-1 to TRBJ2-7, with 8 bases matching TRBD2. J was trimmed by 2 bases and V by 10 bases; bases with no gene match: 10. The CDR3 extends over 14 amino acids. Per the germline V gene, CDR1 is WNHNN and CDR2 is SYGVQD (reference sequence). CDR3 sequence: CATGEAGAPYEQYF. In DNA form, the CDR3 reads TGCGCCACCGGGGAAGCGGGAGCCCCCTACGAGCAGTACTTC.